The 10 T cell receptor beta chains below come from one sample, sequenced in a study of blood T cell repertoires in COVID-19. The method was immunoSEQ multiplex PCR; TCRdb's version includes in-frame clones alone and lacks a portion of them. The sample includes about 160,000 clones, around 85% seen only once; the top ten take around 3.2%. The sample consisted of peripheral blood. These receptors all stem from a human donor with acute or convalescent COVID-19. The donor label of this sample is uncertain.

The rearrangement uses TRBV6-5 and TRBJ1-1; no definite D call. The CDR3 totals 13 residues. V lost 8 bases to trimming and J lost 9 bases, with 19 bases between them. From germline, CDR1 is MNHEY and CDR2 SVGAGI. The DNA of the CDR3 is TGTGCCAGCGGGCGGGAAGGAGGTCAGCAAGCTTTCTTT. Encoded protein: CASGREGGQQAFF.

V and J are TRBV19 and TRBJ2-5; TRBD1 aligns across 7 bases. Per germline, CDR1 LNHDA and CDR2 SQIVND (reference sequence). The CDR3 consists of 15 residues. V lost 5 bases, J lost 3 bases, and 9 bases stayed unmatched. The CDR3, as DNA: TGTGCCAGTAGTCCACAGGGGATTCCCAAAGAGACCCAGTACTTC. Its translation is CASSPQGIPKETQYF.

V usage is TRBV30 and J usage is TRBJ1-6, with unresolved D. The CDR3 is made up of 15 amino acids. The germline gives CDR1 GTSNPN, CDR2 SVGIG (reference sequence). V lost 8 bases, J lost 1 base, and 15 bases lay in between. CDR3 amino acids: CAARPGVSYNSPLHF. The CDR3 DNA follows: TGTGCCGCCCGCCCCGGGGTTTCCTATAATTCACCCCTCCACTTT.

This clone was recorded a few times. This rearrangement joins TRBV9 to TRBJ2-2; 9 nucleotides align to TRBD1. The CDR3 extends over 16 amino acids. The V and J ends lost 0 bases and 4 bases, in that order; junction bases with no gene match: 4. Germline loops: CDR1 SGDLS, CDR2 YYNGEE. In DNA form, the CDR3 reads TGTGCCAGCAGCGTAGCTGGACAGGGGTCCACCGGGGAGCTGTTTTTT. Amino acids: CASSVAGQGSTGELFF. Variable domain in full (rest from reference TRBV9 and TRBJ2-2): DSGVTQTPKHLITATGQRVTLRCSPRSGDLSVYWYQQSLDQGLQFLIQYYNGEERAKGNILERFSAQQFPDLHSELNLSSLELGDSALYFCASSVAGQGSTGELFFGEGSRLTVL.

This chain uses TRBV7-3 with TRBJ1-5; TRBD1 matches at 9 bases. From germline, CDR1 is SGHTA and CDR2 FQGTGA. V lost 1 base to trimming and J lost 3 bases; unmatched junction nucleotides: 19. The length of the CDR3 is 21 residues. As DNA, the CDR3 is TGTGCCAGCAGCTTAAATTTAAGGACAGGGGCTTTGACCGATACCAATCAGCCCCAGCATTTT. Translated: CASSLNLRTGALTDTNQPQHF.

The rearrangement joins TRBV7-9 to TRBJ1-1; TRBD1 agrees at 10 bases. Trimming took 2 bases from V and 8 from J; bases not matched to a gene: 17. The CDR3 extends over 18 amino acids. CDR1 and CDR2 from the germline V gene are SEHNR and FQNEAQ (reference sequence). CDR3 nucleotide sequence: TGTGCCAGCAGCTTAACGTTGATGAGACAGGGGGCGACTCCGGAAGCTTTCTTT. This codes for CASSLTLMRQGATPEAFF.

V and J are TRBV7-9 and TRBJ1-1; D may be TRBD1 (5 bases). The CDR3 runs to 15 residues. Between the trimmed V and J ends, which lost 3 bases and 13 bases, there was a span of 24 bases. Per the germline V gene, CDR1 is SEHNR and CDR2 is FQNEAQ (reference sequence). CDR3 residues: CASSLGEGPAQRVFF. The CDR3 coding sequence is TGTGCCAGCAGCTTGGGGGAGGGTCCAGCCCAACGAGTTTTCTTT.

The V gene is TRBV7-6, the J gene TRBJ1-5, with TRBD1 matching over 7 bases. The germline CDR1 and CDR2 sequences are SGHVS and FNYEAQ. The CDR3 is 15 residues long. V shed 6 bases, J shed 4 bases, and the junction held 9 bases outside the gene matches. CDR3 sequence: CASSMDRTPNQPQHF. Written as DNA, the CDR3 is TGTGCCAGCAGTATGGACAGGACCCCGAATCAGCCCCAGCATTTT. Full variable domain (missing parts from reference TRBV7-6 and TRBJ1-5): GAGVSQSPRYKVTKRGQDVALRCDPISGHVSLYWYRQALGQGPEFLTYFNYEAQQDKSGLPNDRFSAERPEGSISTLTIQRTEQRDSAMYRCASSMDRTPNQPQHFGDGTRLSIL.

Notes on this clone: Additional DNA sequences in this sample encode the identical CDR3. The V gene is TRBV18, the J gene TRBJ2-5; D possibly corresponds to TRBD2 (5 bases). The V and J ends lost 6 bases and 2 bases respectively, with 13 bases between them. The germline gives CDR1 KGHSH, CDR2 LQKENI. The CDR3 length is 14 residues. Here the CDR3 reads CASSPPGLQETQYF. CDR3 nucleotide sequence: TGTGCCAGCTCGCCGCCGGGATTACAAGAGACCCAGTACTTC.

The chain recombines TRBV2 with TRBJ2-1; 7 bases are a match to TRBD2. Germline V gene data show CDR1 as SNHLY and CDR2 as FYNNEI. V lost 8 bases to trimming and J lost 1 base; unmatched junction nucleotides: 5. The CDR3 totals 14 residues. In DNA, the CDR3 is TGTGCCAGCCACCCTAGCGGTTCCTACAATGAGCAGTTCTTC. Residues: CASHPSGSYNEQFF.